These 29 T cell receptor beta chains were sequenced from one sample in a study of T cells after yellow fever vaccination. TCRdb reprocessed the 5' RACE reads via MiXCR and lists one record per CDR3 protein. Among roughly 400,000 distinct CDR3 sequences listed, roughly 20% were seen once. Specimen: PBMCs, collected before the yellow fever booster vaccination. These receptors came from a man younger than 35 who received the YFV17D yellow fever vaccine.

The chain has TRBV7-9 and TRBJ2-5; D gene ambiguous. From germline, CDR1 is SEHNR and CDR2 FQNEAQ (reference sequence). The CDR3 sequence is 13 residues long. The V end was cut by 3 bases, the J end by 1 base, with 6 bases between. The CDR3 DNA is TGTGCCAGCAGCTTTAAATTCCAAGAGACCCAGTACTTC. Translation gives CASSFKFQETQYF.

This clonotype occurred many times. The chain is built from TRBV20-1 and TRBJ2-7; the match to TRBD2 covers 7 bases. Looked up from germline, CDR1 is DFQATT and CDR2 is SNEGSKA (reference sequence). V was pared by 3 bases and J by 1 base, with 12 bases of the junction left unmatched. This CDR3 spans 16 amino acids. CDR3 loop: CSASEKRSGVSYEQYF. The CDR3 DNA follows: TGCAGTGCTAGCGAGAAGAGAAGCGGGGTGTCCTACGAGCAGTACTTC.

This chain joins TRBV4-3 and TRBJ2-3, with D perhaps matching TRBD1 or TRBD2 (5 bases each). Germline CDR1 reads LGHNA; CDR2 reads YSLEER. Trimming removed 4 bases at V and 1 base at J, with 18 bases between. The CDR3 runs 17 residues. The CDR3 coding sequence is TGCGCCAGCAGCCGCCAGTTTCAGGGACGAGGCACAGATACGCAGTATTTT. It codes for CASSRQFQGRGTDTQYF.

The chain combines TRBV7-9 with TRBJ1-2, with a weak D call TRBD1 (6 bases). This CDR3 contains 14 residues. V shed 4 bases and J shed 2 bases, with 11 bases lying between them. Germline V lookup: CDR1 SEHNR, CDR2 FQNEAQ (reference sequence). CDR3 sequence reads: CASSSRGQNYGYTF. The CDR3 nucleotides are TGTGCCAGCAGCTCACGCGGACAGAACTATGGCTACACCTTC.

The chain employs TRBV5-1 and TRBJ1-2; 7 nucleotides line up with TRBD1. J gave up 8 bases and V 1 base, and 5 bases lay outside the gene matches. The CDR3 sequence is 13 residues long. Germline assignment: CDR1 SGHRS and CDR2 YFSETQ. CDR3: CASSLFTGEGYTF. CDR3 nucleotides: TGCGCCAGCAGCTTGTTCACAGGGGAAGGCTACACCTTC.

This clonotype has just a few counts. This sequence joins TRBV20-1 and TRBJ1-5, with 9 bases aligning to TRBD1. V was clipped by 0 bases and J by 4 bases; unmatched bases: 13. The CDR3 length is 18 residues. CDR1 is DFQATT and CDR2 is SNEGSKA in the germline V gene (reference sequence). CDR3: CSARDLVQGAKGNQPQHF. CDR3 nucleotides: TGCAGTGCTAGAGATCTGGTACAGGGGGCGAAGGGTAATCAGCCCCAGCATTTT.

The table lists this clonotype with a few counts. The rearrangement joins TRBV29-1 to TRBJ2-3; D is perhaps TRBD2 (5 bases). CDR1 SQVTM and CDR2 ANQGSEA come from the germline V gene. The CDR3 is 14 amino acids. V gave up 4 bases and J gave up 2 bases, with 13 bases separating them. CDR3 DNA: TGCAGCGTTGTCGTGTCGGGGTCCACAGATACGCAGTATTTT. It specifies CSVVVSGSTDTQYF.

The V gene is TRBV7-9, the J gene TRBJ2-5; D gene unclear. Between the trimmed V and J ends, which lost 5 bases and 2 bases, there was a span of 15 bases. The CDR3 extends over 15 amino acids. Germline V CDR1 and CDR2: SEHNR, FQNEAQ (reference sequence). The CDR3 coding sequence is TGTGCCAGCAGCGATTGGGCGGCTACACAAGAGACCCAGTACTTC. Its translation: CASSDWAATQETQYF.

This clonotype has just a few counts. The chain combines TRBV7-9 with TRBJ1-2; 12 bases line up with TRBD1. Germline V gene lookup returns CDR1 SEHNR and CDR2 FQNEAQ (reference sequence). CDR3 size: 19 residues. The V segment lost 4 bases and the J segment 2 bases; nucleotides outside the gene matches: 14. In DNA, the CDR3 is TGTGCCAGCAGCTATTCTGGACGGGACAGGGGGCGCGGCAACTATGGCTACACCTTC. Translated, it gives CASSYSGRDRGRGNYGYTF.

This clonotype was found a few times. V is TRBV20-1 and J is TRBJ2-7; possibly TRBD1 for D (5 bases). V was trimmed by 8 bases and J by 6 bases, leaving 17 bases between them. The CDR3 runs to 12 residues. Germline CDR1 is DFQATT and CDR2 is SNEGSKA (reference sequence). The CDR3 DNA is TGCAGTTCCGACAGTCTCGGCTCCGAGCAGTACGTC. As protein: CSSDSLGSEQYV.

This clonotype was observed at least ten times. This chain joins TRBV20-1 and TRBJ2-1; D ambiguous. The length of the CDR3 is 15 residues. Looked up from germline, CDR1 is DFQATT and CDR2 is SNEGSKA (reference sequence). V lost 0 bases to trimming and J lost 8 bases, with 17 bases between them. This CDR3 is CSARDPFRKVDEQFF. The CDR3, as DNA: TGCAGTGCTAGAGACCCCTTCAGGAAGGTAGATGAGCAGTTCTTC.

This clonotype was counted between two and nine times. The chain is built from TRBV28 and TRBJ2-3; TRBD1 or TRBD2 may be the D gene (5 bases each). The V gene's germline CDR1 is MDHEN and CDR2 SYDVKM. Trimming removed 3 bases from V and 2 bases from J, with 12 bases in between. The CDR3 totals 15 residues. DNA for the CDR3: TGTGCCAGCAGTTTCCTAGGGACCTACACAGATACGCAGTATTTT. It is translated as CASSFLGTYTDTQYF.

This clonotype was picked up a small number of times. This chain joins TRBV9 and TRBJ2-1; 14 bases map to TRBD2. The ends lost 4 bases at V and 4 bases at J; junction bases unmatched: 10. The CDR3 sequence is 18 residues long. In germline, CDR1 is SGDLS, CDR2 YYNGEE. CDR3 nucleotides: TGTGCCAGCAGCCCGCCGACTAGCGGGGGGGCAGGGTACAATGAGCAGTTCTTC. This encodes CASSPPTSGGAGYNEQFF.

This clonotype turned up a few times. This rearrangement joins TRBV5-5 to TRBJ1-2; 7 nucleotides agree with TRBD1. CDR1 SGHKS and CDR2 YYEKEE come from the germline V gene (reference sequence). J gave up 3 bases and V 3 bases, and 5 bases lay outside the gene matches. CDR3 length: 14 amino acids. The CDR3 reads CASSSGQDYYGYTF. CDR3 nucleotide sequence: TGTGCCAGCAGCTCCGGACAGGACTACTATGGCTACACCTTC.

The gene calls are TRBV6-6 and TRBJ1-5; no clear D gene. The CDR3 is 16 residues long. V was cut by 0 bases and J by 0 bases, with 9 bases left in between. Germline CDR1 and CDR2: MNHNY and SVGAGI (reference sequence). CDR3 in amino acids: CASSYSPSYSNQPQHF. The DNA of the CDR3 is TGTGCCAGCAGTTACTCGCCCAGTTATAGCAATCAGCCCCAGCATTTT.

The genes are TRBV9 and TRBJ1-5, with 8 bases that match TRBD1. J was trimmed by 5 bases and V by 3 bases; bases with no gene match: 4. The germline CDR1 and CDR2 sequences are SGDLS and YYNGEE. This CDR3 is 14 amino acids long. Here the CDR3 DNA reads TGTGCCAGCAGCGCCGACAGGGGTGATCAGCCCCAGCATTTT. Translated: CASSADRGDQPQHF.

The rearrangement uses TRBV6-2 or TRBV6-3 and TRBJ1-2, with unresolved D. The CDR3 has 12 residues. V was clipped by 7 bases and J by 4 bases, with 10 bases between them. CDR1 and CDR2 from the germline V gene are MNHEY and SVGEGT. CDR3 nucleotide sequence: TGTGCCAGCATGGCGACACCCTATGGCTACACCTTC. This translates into CASMATPYGYTF.

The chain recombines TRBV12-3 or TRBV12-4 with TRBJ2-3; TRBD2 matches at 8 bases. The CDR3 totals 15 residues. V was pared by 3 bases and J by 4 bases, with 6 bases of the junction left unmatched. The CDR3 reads CASSFTSGLPDTQYF. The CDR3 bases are TGTGCCAGCAGTTTTACTAGCGGACTCCCAGATACGCAGTATTTT.

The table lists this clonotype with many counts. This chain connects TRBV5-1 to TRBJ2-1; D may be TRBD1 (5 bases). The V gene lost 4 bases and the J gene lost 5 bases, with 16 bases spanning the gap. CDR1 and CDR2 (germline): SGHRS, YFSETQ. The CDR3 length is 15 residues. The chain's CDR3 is CASSLGPQGDNEQFF. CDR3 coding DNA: TGCGCCAGCAGCCTAGGCCCCCAAGGGGACAATGAGCAGTTCTTC.

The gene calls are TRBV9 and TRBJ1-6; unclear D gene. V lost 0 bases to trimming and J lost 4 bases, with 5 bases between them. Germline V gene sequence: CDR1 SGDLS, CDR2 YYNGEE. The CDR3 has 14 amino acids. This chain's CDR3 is CASSVELYNSPLHF. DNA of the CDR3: TGTGCCAGCAGCGTAGAACTGTATAATTCACCCCTCCACTTT.

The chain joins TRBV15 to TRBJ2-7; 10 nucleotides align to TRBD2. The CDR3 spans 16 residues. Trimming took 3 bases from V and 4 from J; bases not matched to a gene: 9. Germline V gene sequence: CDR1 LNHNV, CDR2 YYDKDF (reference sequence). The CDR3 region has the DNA TGTGCCACCAGCAGTACTAGCGGGGCCGAGGGGTACGAGCAGTACGTC. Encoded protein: CATSSTSGAEGYEQYV.

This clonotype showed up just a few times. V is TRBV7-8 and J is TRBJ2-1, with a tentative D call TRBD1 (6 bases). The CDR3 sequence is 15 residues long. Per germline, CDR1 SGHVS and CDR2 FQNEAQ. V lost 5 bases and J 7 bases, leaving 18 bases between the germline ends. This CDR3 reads CASSRPGTPFNEQFF. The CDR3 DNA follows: TGTGCCAGCAGCAGGCCGGGGACACCCTTTAATGAGCAGTTCTTC.

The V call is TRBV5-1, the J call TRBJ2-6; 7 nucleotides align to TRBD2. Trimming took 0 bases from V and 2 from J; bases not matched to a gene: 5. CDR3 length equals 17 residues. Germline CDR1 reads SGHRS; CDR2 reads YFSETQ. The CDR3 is CASSLEARGTGANVLTF. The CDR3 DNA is TGCGCCAGCAGCTTGGAGGCGCGGGGGACTGGGGCCAACGTCCTGACTTTC.

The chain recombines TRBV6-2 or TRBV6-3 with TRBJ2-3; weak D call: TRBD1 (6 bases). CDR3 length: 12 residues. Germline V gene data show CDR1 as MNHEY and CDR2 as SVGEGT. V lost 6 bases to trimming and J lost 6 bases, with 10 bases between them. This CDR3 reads CASRRQEDTQYF. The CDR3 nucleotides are TGTGCCAGCAGGAGACAGGAGGATACGCAGTATTTT.

The CDR3 DNA reads TGTGCCAGCAGCCAGGGGACCCATGGCAAAAACATTCAGTACTTC. Translated, it gives CASSQGTHGKNIQYF. The rearrangement uses TRBV6-5 and TRBJ2-4; possibly TRBD1 for D (6 bases). V was clipped by 6 bases and J by 3 bases, with 15 bases between them. CDR3 length equals 15 residues. Per germline, CDR1 MNHEY and CDR2 SVGAGI.

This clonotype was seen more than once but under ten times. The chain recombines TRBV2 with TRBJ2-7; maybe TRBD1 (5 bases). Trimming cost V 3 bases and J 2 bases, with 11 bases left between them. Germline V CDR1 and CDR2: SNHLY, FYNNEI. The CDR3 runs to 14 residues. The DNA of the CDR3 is TGTGCCAGCAGTGATCCTCAGGGCACCTACGAGCAGTACTTC. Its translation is CASSDPQGTYEQYF.

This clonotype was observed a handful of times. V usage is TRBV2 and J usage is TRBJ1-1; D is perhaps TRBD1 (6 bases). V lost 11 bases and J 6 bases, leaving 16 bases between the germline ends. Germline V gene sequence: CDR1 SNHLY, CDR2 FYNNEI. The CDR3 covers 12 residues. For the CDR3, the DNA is TGTGCCCTGGATCGGGGGGCGGCTGAAGCTTTCTTT. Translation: CALDRGAAEAFF. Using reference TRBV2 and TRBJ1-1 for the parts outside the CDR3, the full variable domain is EPEVTQTPSHQVTQMGQEVILRCVPISNHLYFYWYRQILGQKVEFLVSFYNNEISEKSEIFDDQFSVERPDGSNFTLKIRSTKLEDSAMYFCALDRGAAEAFFGQGTRLTVV.

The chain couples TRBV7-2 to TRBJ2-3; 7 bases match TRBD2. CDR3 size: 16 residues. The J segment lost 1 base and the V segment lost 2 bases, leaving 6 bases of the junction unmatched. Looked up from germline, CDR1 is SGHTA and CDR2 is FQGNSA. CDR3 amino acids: CASSLNGGGGTDTQYF. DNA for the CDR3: TGTGCCAGCAGCTTAAATGGGGGGGGTGGCACAGATACGCAGTATTTT. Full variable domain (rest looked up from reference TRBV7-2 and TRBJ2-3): GAGVSQSPSNKVTEKGKDVELRCDPISGHTALYWYRQSLGQGLEFLIYFQGNSAPDKSGLPSDRFSAERTGGSVSTLTIQRTQQEDSAVYLCASSLNGGGGTDTQYFGPGTRLTVL.

The CDR3 loop reads CASSDKGLRMSYNEQFF. The CDR3 DNA is TGTGCCAGCAGCGATAAAGGCCTGCGTATGTCCTACAATGAGCAGTTCTTC. The V and J genes are TRBV11-2 and TRBJ2-1; D unresolved. With 5 bases removed from V and 1 base from J, the gap between germline ends came to 18 bases. CDR3 length: 17 amino acids. Per the germline V gene, CDR1 is SGHAT and CDR2 is FQNNGV.